These 13 T cell receptor beta chains came from one sample sequenced in a study of T-cell memory formation after mild COVID-19. TCRdb passed the 5' RACE reads through MiXCR, listing each CDR3 protein once. The profile shows around 200,000 distinct CDR3 sequences, about 22% of them singletons. Input material: PBMCs or a T cell subset sorted from them (not recorded which). The receptors shown here come from an adult woman who had mild COVID-19 (a few samples of this study predate the infection). Cell type and time point are not known.

The rearrangement uses TRBV27 and TRBJ2-3; the match to TRBD2 covers 9 bases. Germline V gene data show CDR1 as MNHEY and CDR2 as SMNVEV (reference sequence). V shed 6 bases, J shed 2 bases, and the junction held 9 bases outside the gene matches. This CDR3 is 16 amino acids long. The CDR3 spells CASRAQGLADTDTQYF. Written as DNA, the CDR3 is TGTGCCAGCAGGGCCCAGGGACTAGCAGACACAGATACGCAGTATTTT.

The chain couples TRBV4-1 to TRBJ2-1; 14 positions match TRBD2. In germline, CDR1 is MGHRA, CDR2 YSYEKL. V lost 0 bases, J lost 5 bases, and 12 bases stayed unmatched. The CDR3 loop spans 20 amino acids. The CDR3 reads CASSQDIGLAGGRGDNEQFF. As DNA, the CDR3 is TGCGCCAGCAGCCAAGATATAGGACTAGCGGGGGGCCGAGGGGACAATGAGCAGTTCTTC.

This clonotype was seen a few times. CDR3 coding DNA: TGTGCCAGCAGCCGGGGAGGGTTTACTGAAGCTTTCTTT. Translated: CASSRGGFTEAFF. The chain uses TRBV5-6 and TRBJ1-1; D gene ambiguous. Germline lookup yields CDR1 SGHDT and CDR2 YYEEEE. The CDR3 length is 13 residues. Trimming took off 4 bases at V and 5 bases at J, with 12 bases between the two ends.

This clonotype was picked up a small number of times. The rearrangement uses TRBV20-1 and TRBJ2-7, with 10 bases aligning to TRBD1. Per germline, CDR1 DFQATT and CDR2 SNEGSKA (reference sequence). CDR3 length equals 13 residues. The V segment lost 5 bases and the J segment 6 bases; nucleotides outside the gene matches: 7. The CDR3 nucleotides read TGCAGTGCTCCCGGGACAGGGGTTGGCGAGCAGTACTTC. Its protein product is CSAPGTGVGEQYF.

The V call is TRBV7-9, the J call TRBJ2-7; D unresolved. Trimming left V 1 base short and J 3 bases short, with 7 bases between. The germline gives CDR1 SEHNR, CDR2 FQNEAQ (reference sequence). This CDR3 has 13 residues. The CDR3 DNA follows: TGTGCCAGCAGCTTAGAGAAGAGCTACGAGCAGTACTTC. It codes for CASSLEKSYEQYF.

This clonotype occurred a few times. The rearrangement links TRBV14 to TRBJ2-2; D unresolved. The V end lost 4 bases, the J end lost 3 bases, and 3 bases lay between the germline ends. CDR1 and CDR2 from the germline V gene are SGHDN and FVKESK. The CDR3 runs 12 residues. The CDR3 loop reads CASSRHTGELFF. For the CDR3, the DNA is TGTGCCAGCAGCCGACACACCGGGGAGCTGTTTTTT.

This clonotype has just a few counts. The chain links TRBV7-6 to TRBJ2-3, with 9 bases that match TRBD2. V lost 5 bases to trimming and J lost 0 bases; unmatched junction nucleotides: 9. This CDR3 is 17 amino acids long. In germline, CDR1 is SGHVS, CDR2 FNYEAQ. Here the CDR3 reads CASSPRVAGVSTDTQYF. DNA of the CDR3: TGTGCCAGCAGCCCCCGGGTAGCGGGAGTAAGCACAGATACGCAGTATTTT.

This clonotype was seen only a few times. This chain links TRBV30 with TRBJ1-5; perhaps TRBD1 as D (5 bases). The length of the CDR3 is 14 residues. Germline V gene sequence: CDR1 GTSNPN, CDR2 SVGIG (reference sequence). V was pared by 6 bases and J by 0 bases, with 12 bases between. CDR3 sequence: CACTGTYSNQPQHF. In nucleotides, the CDR3 is TGTGCCTGCACGGGGACCTATAGCAATCAGCCCCAGCATTTT.

The chain couples TRBV7-9 to TRBJ2-1; no firm D call. The V gene lost 5 bases and the J gene lost 4 bases, with 9 bases spanning the gap. This CDR3 spans 13 amino acids. CDR1 SEHNR and CDR2 FQNEAQ come from the germline V gene (reference sequence). The CDR3 nucleotides are TGTGCCAGCAGCAAACCCCGATACAATGAGCAGTTCTTC. It yields the protein CASSKPRYNEQFF.

This clonotype was found a few times. The chain joins TRBV6-2 or TRBV6-3 to TRBJ1-2; a possible D gene is TRBD1 (6 bases). The CDR3 runs to 14 residues. CDR1 is MNHEY and CDR2 is SVGEGT in the germline V gene. The V end was cut by 10 bases, the J end by 5 bases, with 20 bases between. CDR3 DNA sequence: TGTGCCACCGATAACGGACAGTCAGTATATGGCTACACCTTC. This gives the protein CATDNGQSVYGYTF.

The J gene is TRBJ2-3, the V gene TRBV7-3, with D perhaps matching TRBD1 (5 bases). V was shortened by 1 base and J by 2 bases, with 10 bases between the two germline ends. CDR1 SGHTA and CDR2 FQGTGA come from the germline V gene. The CDR3 covers 15 residues. In DNA, the CDR3 is TGTGCCAGCAGCTTAAGGGGCGGCTCCACAGATACGCAGTATTTT. Amino acids: CASSLRGGSTDTQYF.

The chain uses TRBV24-1 and TRBJ2-5, with 7 bases identical to TRBD1. This CDR3 is 14 amino acids long. CDR1 is KGHDR, CDR2 SFDVKD, per germline. V shed 5 bases, J shed 3 bases, and the junction held 5 bases outside the gene matches. The CDR3 loop is CATSAPTGEETQYF. The CDR3, as DNA: TGTGCCACCAGTGCCCCCACAGGGGAAGAGACCCAGTACTTC.

This clonotype showed up just a few times. This chain connects TRBV9 to TRBJ2-3; the match to TRBD1 covers 10 bases. The CDR3 sequence is 15 residues long. After removal of 2 bases from V and 4 bases from J, the junction contained 4 bases not matched to a gene. CDR1 and CDR2 (germline): SGDLS, YYNGEE. The CDR3 protein is CASSVSGTGADTQYF. As DNA, the CDR3 is TGTGCCAGCAGCGTCTCCGGGACAGGGGCAGATACGCAGTATTTT.